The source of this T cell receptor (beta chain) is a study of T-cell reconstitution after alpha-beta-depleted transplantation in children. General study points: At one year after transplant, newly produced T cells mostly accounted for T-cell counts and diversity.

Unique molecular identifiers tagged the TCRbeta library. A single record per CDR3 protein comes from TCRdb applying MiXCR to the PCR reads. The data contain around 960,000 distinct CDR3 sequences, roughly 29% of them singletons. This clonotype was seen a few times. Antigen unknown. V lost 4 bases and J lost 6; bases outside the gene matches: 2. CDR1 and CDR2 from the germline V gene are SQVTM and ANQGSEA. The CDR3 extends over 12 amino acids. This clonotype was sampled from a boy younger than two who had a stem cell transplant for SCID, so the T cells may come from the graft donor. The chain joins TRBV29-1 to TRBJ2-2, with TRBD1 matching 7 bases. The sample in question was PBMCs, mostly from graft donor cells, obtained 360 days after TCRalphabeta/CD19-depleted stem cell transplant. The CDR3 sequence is CSVGQGSGELFF. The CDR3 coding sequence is TGCAGCGTTGGACAGGGTTCCGGGGAGCTGTTTTTT.